Below, 29 T cell receptor beta chains from the same sample are listed, as sequenced in a study of T cell responses to AZD1222 COVID-19 vaccine. Generated by immunoSEQ multiplex PCR, the TCRdb table keeps only in-frame clones and is missing some. The sample lists about 93,000 clones; around 87% were seen once. Sample: peripheral blood, taken 28 days after the second AZD1222 dose. These receptors were taken from an adult who received the AZD1222 COVID-19 vaccine.

V usage is TRBV6-5 and J usage is TRBJ1-2; D is perhaps TRBD1 (6 bases). The V end was cut by 0 bases, the J end by 3 bases, with 14 bases between. Germline V gene data show CDR1 as MNHEY and CDR2 as SVGAGI. The CDR3 is made up of 16 amino acids. CDR3 residues: CASSYSWSGGDYGYTF. In DNA, the CDR3 is TGTGCCAGCAGTTACTCGTGGTCGGGGGGCGACTATGGCTACACCTTC.

The chain combines TRBV5-1 with TRBJ2-3; D might be TRBD1 or TRBD2, each matching 5 bases. V shed 0 bases and J shed 2 bases, with 13 bases lying between them. The CDR3 loop spans 16 amino acids. Germline lookup yields CDR1 SGHRS and CDR2 YFSETQ. CDR3 protein: CASSLAGGGNTDTQYF. In DNA, the CDR3 is TGCGCCAGCAGCTTGGCCGGTGGGGGAAACACAGATACGCAGTATTTT.

This sequence joins TRBV7-3 and TRBJ2-1; TRBD2 matches at 8 bases. The CDR3 is 16 amino acids. Trimming took 3 bases from V and 8 from J; bases not matched to a gene: 12. Germline V gene lookup returns CDR1 SGHTA and CDR2 FQGTGA. CDR3 nucleotide sequence: TGTGCCAGCAGCTTTTTGGTAGCGGGAAATAGGGATGAGCAGTTCTTC. Protein product: CASSFLVAGNRDEQFF.

The chain is built from TRBV3-1 (or the pseudogene TRBV3-2) and TRBJ1-2; D gene ambiguous. Germline V gene sequence: CDR1 LGHDT, CDR2 YNNKEL (reference sequence). CDR3 length: 19 residues. V was shortened by 5 bases and J by 6 bases, with 31 bases between the two germline ends. The CDR3 loop is CASSGGAPVWVGEENGYTF. For the CDR3, the DNA is TGTGCCAGCAGCGGAGGAGCGCCTGTATGGGTTGGCGAGGAGAATGGCTACACCTTC.

The J gene is TRBJ1-2, the V gene TRBV4-2, with D perhaps matching TRBD1 (6 bases). The CDR3 is 13 residues long. Germline CDR1 and CDR2: LGHNA and YNFKEQ. V lost 3 bases and J 8 bases, leaving 13 bases between the germline ends. The CDR3 nucleotides read TGTGCCAGCAGCCACTTACAGGGAGTCGGCTACACCTTC. As protein: CASSHLQGVGYTF.

J is TRBJ2-1 and V is TRBV5-1; TRBD1 matches at 7 bases. Trimming at V came to 6 bases and at J to 7 bases, leaving 13 bases not matched to a gene. Germline-derived CDR1 and CDR2 are SGHRS and YFSETQ. This CDR3 region has 15 residues. This chain's CDR3 is CASTDPTGTLNEQFF. The CDR3 bases are TGCGCCAGCACTGACCCGACAGGGACCCTTAATGAGCAGTTCTTC.

This sequence joins TRBV6-5 and TRBJ1-3; D gene ambiguous. Germline CDR1 reads MNHEY; CDR2 reads SVGAGI. The CDR3 consists of 15 residues. V was trimmed by 0 bases and J by 2 bases, leaving 8 bases between them. CDR3 residues: CASSYSRVAGNTIYF. CDR3 bases: TGTGCCAGCAGTTACTCAAGGGTAGCTGGAAACACCATATATTTT.

In this sample, this clone turned up a few times. This chain links TRBV18 with TRBJ2-3, with 8 bases that match TRBD2. With 0 bases clipped from V and 1 base from J, the junction kept 9 bases outside the gene matches. CDR3 length equals 18 residues. In germline, CDR1 is KGHSH, CDR2 LQKENI. This CDR3 reads CASSPPRAGVGGTDTQYF. CDR3 DNA: TGTGCCAGCTCACCACCGAGAGCGGGGGTTGGGGGCACAGATACGCAGTATTTT. Full variable domain (remainder filled in from reference TRBV18 and TRBJ2-3): NAGVMQNPRHLVRRRGQEARLRCSPMKGHSHVYWYRQLPEEGLKFMVYLQKENIIDESGMPKERFSAEFPKEGPSILRIQQVVRGDSAAYFCASSPPRAGVGGTDTQYFGPGTRLTVL.

The chain has TRBV29-1 and TRBJ2-7; 7 bases match TRBD1. V lost 7 bases, J lost 6 bases, and 9 bases stayed unmatched. This CDR3 spans 12 amino acids. The germline gives CDR1 SQVTM, CDR2 ANQGSEA. The CDR3 region has the DNA TGCAGCGGCCTCCGGGACAGAGGCGAGCAGTACTTC. Amino acids: CSGLRDRGEQYF.

This clone was found once. The chain joins TRBV29-1 to TRBJ1-2, with D perhaps matching TRBD1 (6 bases). The germline V gene has CDR1 SQVTM and CDR2 ANQGSEA. There are 12 residues in the CDR3. V was cut by 6 bases and J by 9 bases, with 17 bases left in between. In nucleotides, the CDR3 is TGCAGCGTGGGGGCTGGGACCCTAAGCTACACCTTC. It codes for CSVGAGTLSYTF.

This chain joins TRBV27 and TRBJ2-6; D is unresolved. Germline assignment: CDR1 MNHEY and CDR2 SMNVEV (reference sequence). The length of the CDR3 is 14 residues. Trimming pared 8 bases from V and 0 bases from J, leaving 8 bases between. As DNA, the CDR3 is TGTGCCAGCGGAACGCTCTCTGGGGCCAACGTCCTGACTTTC. Protein sequence: CASGTLSGANVLTF.

The V gene is TRBV10-1, the J gene TRBJ1-2, with TRBD1 matching 7 bases. The CDR3 runs to 15 residues. The V gene's germline CDR1 is WNHNN and CDR2 SYGVQD (reference sequence). Losses at the gene ends were 7 bases for V and 4 bases for J; bases not matched to a gene: 12. The CDR3 here is CASNCRRGRVYGYTF. CDR3 nucleotides: TGCGCCAGCAATTGCCGGAGGGGGCGCGTCTATGGCTACACCTTC.

This clone was seen more than once but under ten times. This chain joins TRBV6-4 and TRBJ2-1; TRBD1 agrees at 11 bases. The CDR3 is 16 amino acids. V lost 5 bases and J lost 3; bases outside the gene matches: 6. The germline V gene encodes CDR1 MRHNA and CDR2 SNTAGT. Written as DNA, the CDR3 is TGTGCCAGCAGTACCACCGGGACAGGGGGCTACAATGAGCAGTTCTTC. Encoded protein: CASSTTGTGGYNEQFF.

This clone was seen once. The rearrangement links TRBV9 to TRBJ2-3, with TRBD2 matching over 11 bases. The germline gives CDR1 SGDLS, CDR2 YYNGEE. J lost 2 bases, V lost 4 bases, and 6 bases had no gene match. CDR3 length equals 16 residues. The CDR3: CASSPGLADPTDTQYF. The CDR3 DNA is TGTGCCAGCAGCCCGGGACTAGCGGACCCCACAGATACGCAGTATTTT.

The CDR3 nucleotides are TGTGCCAGCAGTTACTCTCTTCCCAGCTCCTACAATGAGCAGTTCTTC. It codes for CASSYSLPSSYNEQFF. The rearrangement joins TRBV6-5 to TRBJ2-1; no clear D. Germline V lookup: CDR1 MNHEY, CDR2 SVGAGI. Trimming pared 0 bases from V and 0 bases from J, leaving 9 bases between. This CDR3 contains 16 residues.

The rearrangement joins TRBV27 to TRBJ2-7; 10 positions match TRBD1. The length of the CDR3 is 14 residues. Germline CDR1 and CDR2: MNHEY and SMNVEV (reference sequence). With V trimmed by 2 bases and J by 8 bases, 6 bases remained unmatched. For the CDR3, the DNA is TGTGCCAGCAGTTTACCTTGGGACAGGGGAAAGCAGTACTTC. As protein: CASSLPWDRGKQYF.

V is TRBV4-3 and J is TRBJ1-4; 10 positions match TRBD1. The V and J ends lost 1 base and 10 bases, in that order; junction bases with no gene match: 12. Looked up from germline, CDR1 is LGHNA and CDR2 is YSLEER. This CDR3 is built from 17 residues. CDR3 protein: CASSQVFIGTGAAKLFF. CDR3 bases: TGCGCCAGCAGCCAAGTCTTTATTGGGACAGGGGCGGCAAAACTGTTTTTT.

This chain joins TRBV19 and TRBJ2-7, with a possible D match to TRBD1 (5 bases). The CDR3 contains 14 residues. The germline gives CDR1 LNHDA, CDR2 SQIVND (reference sequence). V was shortened by 3 bases and J by 2 bases, with 11 bases between the two germline ends. CDR3 residues: CASSILPGPYEQYF. Here the CDR3 DNA reads TGTGCCAGTAGTATTCTTCCAGGGCCCTACGAGCAGTACTTC.

The rearrangement joins TRBV5-4 to TRBJ2-2; 8 bases map to TRBD2. The J segment lost 6 bases and the V segment lost 4 bases, leaving 11 bases of the junction unmatched. The CDR3 extends over 16 amino acids. CDR1 and CDR2 (germline): SGHNT, YYREEE (reference sequence). CDR3 DNA: TGTGCCAGCAGCGCGGGGGGCGGGAGTGGCGCCGGGGAGCTGTTTTTT. This encodes CASSAGGGSGAGELFF.

The chain uses TRBV5-1 and TRBJ2-1; TRBD2 agrees at 12 bases. V dropped 4 bases and J dropped 0; count of bases not matched to a gene: 8. From germline, CDR1 is SGHRS and CDR2 YFSETQ. This CDR3 is 18 amino acids long. The CDR3 reads CASSVILAGGRSYNEQFF. CDR3 coding DNA: TGCGCCAGCAGCGTCATACTAGCGGGAGGTCGCTCCTACAATGAGCAGTTCTTC.

The V and J genes are TRBV18 and TRBJ1-2, with D possibly being TRBD1 (6 bases). CDR1 is KGHSH, CDR2 LQKENI, per germline. V was pared by 3 bases and J by 8 bases, with 13 bases between. CDR3 length: 13 residues. CDR3 sequence reads: CASSPRTVGGYTF. In DNA form, the CDR3 reads TGTGCCAGCTCACCTCGGACAGTTGGAGGCTACACCTTC. Variable domain in full (rest from reference TRBV18 and TRBJ1-2): NAGVMQNPRHLVRRRGQEARLRCSPMKGHSHVYWYRQLPEEGLKFMVYLQKENIIDESGMPKERFSAEFPKEGPSILRIQQVVRGDSAAYFCASSPRTVGGYTFGSGTRLTVV.

The chain employs TRBV29-1 and TRBJ2-1; D might be TRBD1 or TRBD2, each matching 5 bases. Trimming removed 8 bases from V and 5 bases from J, with 13 bases in between. Germline CDR1 SQVTM, CDR2 ANQGSEA. The CDR3 is made up of 12 amino acids. CDR3 sequence: CSTRDQDNEQFF. The CDR3 nucleotides are TGCAGCACCAGGGACCAAGACAATGAGCAGTTCTTC.

The chain carries TRBV9 and TRBJ2-3; D is tentatively TRBD1 or TRBD2 (5 bases each). The V gene lost 0 bases and the J gene lost 8 bases, with 25 bases spanning the gap. There are 18 residues in the CDR3. The V gene's germline CDR1 is SGDLS and CDR2 YYNGEE. The CDR3 here is CASSVGGGSASPLTTQYF. For the CDR3, the DNA is TGTGCCAGCAGCGTAGGGGGCGGTTCGGCTAGCCCACTCACTACGCAGTATTTT.

The chain couples TRBV29-1 to TRBJ1-5; D might be TRBD1 (6 bases). The CDR3 extends over 13 amino acids. V shed 5 bases and J shed 6 bases, with 14 bases lying between them. Germline V gene sequence: CDR1 SQVTM, CDR2 ANQGSEA. CDR3 sequence (DNA): TGCAGCGTTTCTGGGGGCGCGGGTCAGCCCCAGCATTTT. Its translation is CSVSGGAGQPQHF.

The V call is TRBV18, the J call TRBJ1-3; D is undetermined. CDR1 is KGHSH and CDR2 is LQKENI in the germline V gene. This CDR3 spans 15 amino acids. Trimming stripped 4 bases from V and 4 bases from J, with 14 bases between. The CDR3 DNA reads as TGTGCCAGCTCACGAGACGTCGGCGTAGGAAACACCATATATTTT. As protein: CASSRDVGVGNTIYF.

The chain carries TRBV30 and TRBJ1-1; D is unresolved. The CDR3 has 11 amino acids. Trimming removed 4 bases from V and 1 base from J, with 4 bases in between. From germline, CDR1 is GTSNPN and CDR2 SVGIG (reference sequence). In DNA form, the CDR3 reads TGTGCCTGGAATGAGAACACTGAAGCTTTCTTT. Its protein is CAWNENTEAFF.

The chain couples TRBV27 to TRBJ1-1; 7 nucleotides align to TRBD1. The germline V gene encodes CDR1 MNHEY and CDR2 SMNVEV (reference sequence). V dropped 6 bases and J dropped 2; count of bases not matched to a gene: 15. The CDR3 contains 17 residues. CDR3 sequence (DNA): TGTGCCAGCAGGTCCTCTTTCCTCACAGGGGTAAACACTGAAGCTTTCTTT. Translation: CASRSSFLTGVNTEAFF.

J is TRBJ2-2 and V is TRBV24-1, with D tentatively TRBD1 (6 bases). CDR1 and CDR2 (germline): KGHDR, SFDVKD. The length of the CDR3 is 14 residues. Trimming stripped 0 bases from V and 6 bases from J, with 7 bases between. CDR3 DNA: TGTGCCACCAGTGATTTGCAGGGGTCCGGGGAGCTGTTTTTT. Amino acid sequence: CATSDLQGSGELFF.

The rearrangement links TRBV25-1 to TRBJ2-7; possibly TRBD1 or TRBD2 for D (6 bases each). The CDR3 consists of 14 residues. V lost 5 bases and J 7 bases, leaving 18 bases between the germline ends. Germline V lookup: CDR1 MGHDK, CDR2 SYGVNS. CDR3 DNA sequence: TGTGCCAGCAGTTTTCTATCAGGGGCGGGAGAGCAGTACTTC. Translating gives CASSFLSGAGEQYF.